The TCR beta chain described here comes from a study of shared clonotypes between healthy human individuals. Study at large: A donor's plate count was three for CD4 naive and three for CD4 memory; CD8 naive had two and CD8 memory one.

Whole-study findings and limits: Rarefaction showed sorted-subset sequencing was incomplete despite large depth.

The method was immunoSEQ multiplex PCR; TCRdb's version includes in-frame clones alone and lacks a portion of them. The data contain 2 million to 2.5 million clones, approximately 94% of them singletons. The V end was cut by 6 bases, the J end by 12 bases, with 20 bases between. CDR3 length equals 12 residues. Germline CDR1 and CDR2: SQVTM and ANQGSEA. A note on this clone: What it binds is unknown.

This chain links TRBV29-1 with TRBJ1-2; D is perhaps TRBD1 (6 bases). The sample comprised naive CD4+ T cells sorted from blood. Subset indicated: CD45RA+ positively selected. The TCR originated in a man aged 18 to 35 in good health. The CDR3 nucleotides are TGCAGCGTGATTAATGGACAGCCTGACAACACCTTC. This translates into CSVINGQPDNTF.